The rows below give T cell receptor beta chains drawn from one sample of a study of identical twins. Using its own MiXCR run on the 5' RACE reads, TCRdb lists one record per CDR3 protein. The data hold some 240,000 distinct CDR3 sequences, with approximately 8.3% observed a single time. These data also featured in a second study, about yellow fever vaccine responses in identical twins.

Source material: CD8+ T cells sorted from blood. These receptors originate from a woman under 30 in good health. CDR3s include the opening cysteine and the closing phenylalanine or tryptophan. D genes are given only for firm matches. Clone size is shown for a subset of rows, as once, few, many or a class of expanded clone.

TRBV7-9,TRBJ2-1,.,.,CASSGGAGYNEQFF,TGTGCCAGCAGCGGGGGGGCGGGCTACAATGAGCAGTTCTTC
TRBV6-2/TRBV6-3,TRBJ2-1,TRBD2,few,CASTGLAGGYNEQFF,TGTGCCAGCACCGGACTAGCGGGAGGTTACAATGAGCAGTTCTTC
TRBV12-3/TRBV12-4,TRBJ2-3,TRBD1,.,CASSPRTGGLTDTQYF,TGTGCCAGCAGTCCGCGGACAGGGGGTTTGACAGATACGCAGTATTTT
TRBV12-3/TRBV12-4,TRBJ1-5,.,few,CASSLMENSNQPQHF,TGTGCCAGCAGTTTGATGGAGAATAGCAATCAGCCCCAGCATTTT
TRBV29-1,TRBJ2-7,.,many,CSVEDPSDKTYEQYF,TGCAGCGTTGAAGATCCATCGGACAAAACCTACGAGCAGTACTTC
TRBV5-8,TRBJ2-7,TRBD1,few,CASSYPGQGYEQYF,TGTGCCAGCAGTTATCCGGGACAGGGGTACGAGCAGTACTTC
TRBV27,TRBJ1-1,.,many,CASSLVASPEAFF,TGTGCCAGCAGTTTAGTGGCTTCCCCCGAAGCTTTCTTT
TRBV20-1,TRBJ1-1,.,many,CSARQVDGADTEAFF,TGCAGTGCTAGGCAGGTCGATGGGGCGGACACTGAAGCTTTCTTT
TRBV11-2,TRBJ2-5,TRBD1,.,CASSLDPDGQGVYETQYF,TGTGCCAGCAGCTTAGATCCTGACGGGCAGGGGGTTTACGAGACCCAGTACTTC
TRBV10-3,TRBJ2-7,.,.,CAISELVLGGEQYF,TGTGCCATCAGTGAGTTGGTGTTGGGGGGCGAGCAGTACTTC
TRBV27,TRBJ2-5,.,many,CASRPGHSETQYF,TGTGCCAGCAGACCGGGACATAGCGAGACCCAGTACTTC
TRBV12-3/TRBV12-4,TRBJ2-7,.,.,CASSFIQVYEQYF,TGTGCCAGCAGTTTCATACAGGTATACGAGCAGTACTTC
TRBV20-1,TRBJ2-5,TRBD2,.,CTARDLGAGEETQYF,TGCACTGCTAGAGATCTGGGAGCGGGAGAAGAGACCCAGTACTTC
TRBV29-1,TRBJ1-1,.,.,CSVYGGRKTEAFF,TGCAGCGTTTACGGGGGGAGGAAGACTGAAGCTTTCTTT
TRBV12-3/TRBV12-4,TRBJ2-7,TRBD1,many,CASSPSRDRASYEQYF,TGTGCCAGCAGTCCCTCCCGGGACAGGGCGTCCTACGAGCAGTACTTC
TRBV2,TRBJ2-2,.,.,CASSEGTSNTGELFF,TGTGCCAGCAGCGAAGGGACGTCAAACACCGGGGAGCTGTTTTTT
TRBV20-1,TRBJ2-2,.,few,CSARDVQVAGELFF,TGCAGTGCTAGAGATGTCCAGGTGGCCGGGGAGCTGTTTTTT